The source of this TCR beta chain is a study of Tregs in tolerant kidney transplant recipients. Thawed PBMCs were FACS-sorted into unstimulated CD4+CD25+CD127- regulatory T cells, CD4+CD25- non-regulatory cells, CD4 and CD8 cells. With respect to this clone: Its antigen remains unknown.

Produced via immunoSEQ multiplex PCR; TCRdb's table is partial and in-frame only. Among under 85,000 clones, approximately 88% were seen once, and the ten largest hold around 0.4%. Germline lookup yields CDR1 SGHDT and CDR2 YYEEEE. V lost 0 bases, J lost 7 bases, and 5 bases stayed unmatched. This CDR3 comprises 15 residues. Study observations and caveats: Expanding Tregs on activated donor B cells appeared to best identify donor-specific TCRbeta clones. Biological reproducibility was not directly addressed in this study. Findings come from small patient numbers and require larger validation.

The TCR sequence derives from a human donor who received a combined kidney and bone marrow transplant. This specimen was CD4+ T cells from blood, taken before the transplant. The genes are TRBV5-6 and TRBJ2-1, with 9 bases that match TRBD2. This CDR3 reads CASSLGLAGRNEQFF. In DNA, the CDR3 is TGTGCCAGCAGCTTGGGGCTAGCGGGAAGGAATGAGCAGTTCTTC.